The sequence of this T cell receptor (beta chain) was determined in a study of T cells expressing NK-cell markers. A note on this clonotype: Its antigen is still unknown.

TCRdb reprocessed the 5' RACE reads; each CDR3 protein has one entry and no DNA is given. The repertoire table contains hundreds of thousands of distinct CDR3 sequences. This CDR3 contains 13 residues. Germline lookup yields CDR1 DFQATT and CDR2 SNEGSKA (reference sequence). Findings and limits, study-wide: Expanded NKG2C+ T cell clones were not confirmed as HCMV-specific.

This TCR was recovered from a woman aged 18 to 75 in good health. Sequenced sample: blood T cells: a sorted CD56 or NKG2C T cell subset, CD4+ or CD8+ T cells, or bulk PBMC T cells (not recorded which). The rearrangement uses TRBV20-1 and TRBJ2-5; the TRBD1 assignment by TCRdb is unverifiable without DNA. CDR3 protein: CSALSPGGETQYF.